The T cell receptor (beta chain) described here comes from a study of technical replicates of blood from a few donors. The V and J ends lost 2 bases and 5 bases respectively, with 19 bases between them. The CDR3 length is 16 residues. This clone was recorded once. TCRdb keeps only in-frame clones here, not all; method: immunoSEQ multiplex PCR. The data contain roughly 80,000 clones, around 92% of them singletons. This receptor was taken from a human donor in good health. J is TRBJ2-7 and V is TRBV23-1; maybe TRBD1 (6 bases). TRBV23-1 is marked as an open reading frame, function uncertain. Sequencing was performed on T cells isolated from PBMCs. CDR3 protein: CASSQPMDSCLDEQYF. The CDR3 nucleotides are TGCGCCAGCAGTCAACCCATGGACAGCTGCCTCGACGAGCAGTACTTC.